The 5 T cell receptor beta chains given below trace back to one sample, sequenced in a study of Tregs in tolerant kidney transplant recipients. Measured with immunoSEQ multiplex PCR; TCRdb has only the in-frame clones, and not every one. Reported are approximately 31,000 clones; the ten largest clones contain roughly 7.1%. Sequencing was performed on CD8+ T cells from blood, taken before the transplant. All receptors derive from a human donor who received a combined kidney and bone marrow transplant.

Turning to this clone: The read is 3 residues too short to cover the CDR3 end, so that end is filled in from the germline J gene. The chain is built from TRBV19 and TRBJ2-1; 8 positions agree with TRBD1. With V trimmed by 3 bases and J by 9 bases, 10 bases remained unmatched. CDR1 and CDR2 from the germline V gene are LNHDA and SQIVND (reference sequence). The CDR3 has 15 amino acids. The sequenced part of the CDR3 DNA is TGTGCCAGTAGTATTTCAGGGGGCGGTATTGGTGAG. Its protein product is CASSISGGGIGE. The CDR3, in full, reads CASSISGGGIGEQFF.

Comments on this clone: The CDR3 extends 3 residues past the end of the read, so its final part is completed from the germline J gene. The rearrangement links TRBV7-8 to TRBJ1-1; TRBD1 aligns across 11 bases. This CDR3 has 15 amino acids. The germline gives CDR1 SGHVS, CDR2 FQNEAQ. After removal of 5 bases from V and 3 bases from J, the junction contained 5 bases not matched to a gene. The CDR3 bases that were read are TGTGCCAGCAGCCCAGGACAGGGGGCGTACACTGAA. This sequence encodes CASSPGQGAYTE. In full, the CDR3 reads CASSPGQGAYTEAFF.

Note on this clone: Read sequence stops 3 residues before the CDR3 end, and the germline J gene provides the missing end. This chain joins TRBV30 and TRBJ2-1; 7 bases line up with TRBD2. The CDR3 has 14 residues. Germline CDR1 GTSNPN, CDR2 SVGIG (reference sequence). V was pared by 4 bases and J by 0 bases, with 3 bases of the junction left unmatched. Incomplete CDR3 DNA: TGTGCCTGGACCCCGGGGGGCTCCTACAATGAG. Protein product: CAWTPGGSYNE. The complete CDR3 reads CAWTPGGSYNEQFF.

As concerns this clone: With the read ending 3 residues before the CDR3 end, the germline J gene is used to fill in that end. The V call is TRBV7-2, the J call TRBJ2-2; 8 nucleotides line up with TRBD2. Trimming cost V 4 bases and J 7 bases; bases outside gene matches: 8. CDR1 is SGHTA and CDR2 is FQGNSA in the germline V gene. The CDR3 is 15 residues long. Incomplete CDR3 DNA: TGTGCCAGCAGCTCCCCGGGACTAGATCTCGGGGAG. Its protein is CASSSPGLDLGE. The full-length CDR3 reads as CASSSPGLDLGELFF. Full variable domain (remainder filled in from reference TRBV7-2 and TRBJ2-2): GAGVSQSPSNKVTEKGKDVELRCDPISGHTALYWYRQSLGQGLEFLIYFQGNSAPDKSGLPSDRFSAERTGGSVSTLTIQRTQQEDSAVYLCASSSPGLDLGELFFGEGSRLTVL.

Remarks on this clone: The sequenced fragment ends 3 residues before the CDR3 boundary, so the rest is inferred from the germline J gene. The chain couples TRBV7-9 to TRBJ2-2; TRBD1 matches at 7 bases. The CDR3 runs to 15 residues. V shed 8 bases, J shed 4 bases, and the junction held 10 bases outside the gene matches. Per germline, CDR1 SEHNR and CDR2 FQNEAQ (reference sequence). The CDR3 region is CASVYRGTTTGELFF. The CDR3 DNA, read in part, is TGTGCCAGCGTATACAGGGGAACGACCACCGGGGAG.